This record concerns one T cell receptor beta chain sequence. These data belong to a study of cytomegalovirus exposure and HLA in healthy donors. CDR1 is KGHSH, CDR2 LQKENI, per germline. J lost 4 bases, V lost 3 bases, and 6 bases had no gene match. CDR3 size: 15 residues. A multiplex PCR was run with 60 Vbeta primers and 13 Jbeta primers. Profiling relied on immunoSEQ multiplex PCR, and the TCRdb table lists in-frame clones only, not all of them. The sample shows 85,000 to 100,000 clones, 50% to 80% of them seen only once. The sequence was collected from a man aged 60 to 69 in good health and CMV-seronegative. Sequenced: PBMCs. The chain has TRBV18 and TRBJ1-5; 7 bases map to TRBD1. This CDR3 reads CASSPGTDFNQPQHF. CDR3 nucleotide sequence: TGTGCCAGCTCACCTGGGACAGATTTTAATCAGCCCCAGCATTTT.